This T cell receptor (beta chain) was captured in a study of T cell changes during pregnancy in multiple sclerosis. In regard to this clone: One end of the junction fails to match germline, which may point to a read error.

The protocol was immunoSEQ multiplex PCR, while the TCRdb copy is restricted to in-frame clones and leaves out a portion. The sample has roughly 79,000 clones; about nine tenths are singletons. Material: CD4+ T cells from peripheral blood mononuclear cells, obtained before pregnancy. This sequence was found in a female donor with multiple sclerosis, enrolled in a pregnancy study.

The CDR3 sequence is CASSPSGTGNSGELFF. DNA of the CDR3: TGTGCCAGCAGTCCTAGCGGGACAGGTAACAGCGGGGAGCTGTTTTTT. The chain links TRBV6-6 to TRBJ2-2; D might be TRBD2 (9 bases). CDR3 length: 16 amino acids. Looked up from germline, CDR1 is MNHNY and CDR2 is SVGAGI (reference sequence).